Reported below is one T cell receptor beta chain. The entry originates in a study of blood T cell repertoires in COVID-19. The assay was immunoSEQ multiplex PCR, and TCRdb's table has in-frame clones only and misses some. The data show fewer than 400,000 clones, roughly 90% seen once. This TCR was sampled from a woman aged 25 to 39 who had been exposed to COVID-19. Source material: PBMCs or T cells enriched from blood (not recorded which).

The CDR3 spells CASSYSRPEEGEKLFF. The CDR3 bases are TGTGCCAGCAGTTACTCGCGACCTGAGGAGGGTGAAAAACTGTTTTTT. The chain recombines TRBV6-6 with TRBJ1-4; no firm D call. Deletions cut 0 bases from V and 7 bases from J, with 15 bases between. Germline V gene data show CDR1 as MNHNY and CDR2 as SVGAGI (reference sequence). The CDR3 totals 16 residues.